A selection of T cell receptor beta chains follows, all from one sample in a study of regulatory T cells in long-lasting Graves disease. TCRdb re-called the multiplex PCR reads with MiXCR, one entry per CDR3 protein. The sample holds 300,000 to 400,000 distinct CDR3 sequences, about 18% seen once. The starting material was peripheral blood mononuclear cells (PBMCs), obtained when the disease was refractory, from a patient treated with antithyroid drugs. The receptors originated from a female donor with Graves disease. Both conserved end residues are part of each CDR3. Fields, in order: V gene, clone size, J gene, D gene, CDR3 DNA, CDR3 protein. A D gene is named only where the DNA matches it firmly. The size field is filled for only some rows; it gives once, few, many or a size class.

V gene: TRBV27; clone size: many; J gene: TRBJ2-7; D gene: TRBD2; CDR3 DNA: TGTGCCAGCAGTCCGTCCGGGACTAGCGGGAGTTGGTACTTC; CDR3 protein: CASSPSGTSGSWYF
V gene: TRBV19; clone size: few; J gene: TRBJ1-5; D gene: -; CDR3 DNA: TGTGCCAGTAGTATAGCGAGATACAGGGATCAGCCCCAGCATTTT; CDR3 protein: CASSIARYRDQPQHF
V gene: TRBV29-1; clone size: -; J gene: TRBJ1-2; D gene: -; CDR3 DNA: TGCAGCGTCCTCGGACTGAGCTATGGCTACACCTTC; CDR3 protein: CSVLGLSYGYTF
V gene: TRBV6-1; clone size: -; J gene: TRBJ2-7; D gene: TRBD1; CDR3 DNA: TGTGCCAGCAGTGAACTTAATAACAGGGGGCTCTACGGGCAGTACTTC; CDR3 protein: CASSELNNRGLYGQYF
V gene: TRBV27; clone size: few; J gene: TRBJ2-7; D gene: -; CDR3 DNA: TGTGCCAGCAGTTTCGAGGCAGGGGTATCCTACGAGCAGTACTTC; CDR3 protein: CASSFEAGVSYEQYF
V gene: TRBV5-1; clone size: few; J gene: TRBJ1-5; D gene: -; CDR3 DNA: TGCGCCAGCAGTCGGGGGGATAATAGCAATCAGCCCCAGCATTTT; CDR3 protein: CASSRGDNSNQPQHF
V gene: TRBV5-1; clone size: many; J gene: TRBJ2-2; D gene: -; CDR3 DNA: TGCGCCAGCAGCTTGGTCCGCCAGCGAAGTAGCGCAAACACCGGGGAGCTGTTTTTT; CDR3 protein: CASSLVRQRSSANTGELFF
V gene: TRBV12-3/TRBV12-4; clone size: -; J gene: TRBJ1-1; D gene: -; CDR3 DNA: TGTGCCAGCAGTTTCTCAGGGAAGGCCACTGAAGCTTTCTTT; CDR3 protein: CASSFSGKATEAFF
V gene: TRBV20-1; clone size: -; J gene: TRBJ1-5; D gene: -; CDR3 DNA: TGCAGTGCTAGAGATCCTCACTCCCTGCCCAAAAATCAGCCCCAGCATTTT; CDR3 protein: CSARDPHSLPKNQPQHF
V gene: TRBV2; clone size: many; J gene: TRBJ2-5; D gene: -; CDR3 DNA: TGTGCCAGCAGTGAGGGATTAGGGTCGGGCCAGTACTTC; CDR3 protein: CASSEGLGSGQYF
V gene: TRBV2; clone size: many; J gene: TRBJ1-5; D gene: TRBD1; CDR3 DNA: TGTGCCAGCAGTGAGGGGACAGGGGGCGGTCAGCCCCAGCATTTT; CDR3 protein: CASSEGTGGGQPQHF
V gene: TRBV2; clone size: many; J gene: TRBJ2-5; D gene: TRBD2; CDR3 DNA: TGTGCCAGCAGTGCGGGGGGCCAAGAGACCCAGTACTTC; CDR3 protein: CASSAGGQETQYF
V gene: TRBV3-1; clone size: few; J gene: TRBJ1-3; D gene: -; CDR3 DNA: TGTGCCAGCAGCCAAGCTTTGGGCTCTGGAAACACCATATATTTT; CDR3 protein: CASSQALGSGNTIYF
V gene: TRBV7-2; clone size: many; J gene: TRBJ2-5; D gene: -; CDR3 DNA: TGTGCCAGCAGCTTAGCTGGGTCGAGAGCAGAGACCCAGTACTTC; CDR3 protein: CASSLAGSRAETQYF
V gene: TRBV11-2; clone size: few; J gene: TRBJ2-1; D gene: TRBD1; CDR3 DNA: TGTGCCAGCAGCTTAGTTCGGGACAGGGCCAATGAGCAGTTCTTC; CDR3 protein: CASSLVRDRANEQFF
V gene: TRBV19; clone size: -; J gene: TRBJ1-6; D gene: TRBD1; CDR3 DNA: TGTGCCAGTAGTACCCGCGAACGACAGGGATATAATTCACCCCTCCACTTT; CDR3 protein: CASSTRERQGYNSPLHF
V gene: TRBV29-1; clone size: many; J gene: TRBJ2-7; D gene: -; CDR3 DNA: TGCAGCGTCCGAACGGGGGACAGCTCCTACGAGCAGTACTTC; CDR3 protein: CSVRTGDSSYEQYF
V gene: TRBV6-5; clone size: many; J gene: TRBJ1-5; D gene: -; CDR3 DNA: TGTGCCAGCAGATCCTCGGGGGCAGGCAATCAGCCCCAGCATTTT; CDR3 protein: CASRSSGAGNQPQHF
V gene: TRBV11-2; clone size: many; J gene: TRBJ1-4; D gene: -; CDR3 DNA: TGTGCCAGCAGCAATGGAATTGAAAAACTGTTTTTT; CDR3 protein: CASSNGIEKLFF
V gene: TRBV6-2/TRBV6-3; clone size: few; J gene: TRBJ2-7; D gene: TRBD1; CDR3 DNA: TGTGCCAGCAGTTACGAAGGGGGCGCGGGTGAGCAGTACTTC; CDR3 protein: CASSYEGGAGEQYF
V gene: TRBV24-1; clone size: -; J gene: TRBJ2-3; D gene: TRBD2; CDR3 DNA: TGTGCCACCAGTGATTTGACTAGCGGCAGGCAGTATTTT; CDR3 protein: CATSDLTSGRQYF
V gene: TRBV7-2; clone size: -; J gene: TRBJ2-7; D gene: -; CDR3 DNA: TGTGCCAGCAGCTTTTCACAGGCCTACGAGCAGTACTTC; CDR3 protein: CASSFSQAYEQYF
V gene: TRBV6-5; clone size: few; J gene: TRBJ1-4; D gene: -; CDR3 DNA: TGTGCCAGCAGTTACGCGAGGGTGGGTGAAAAACTGTTTTTT; CDR3 protein: CASSYARVGEKLFF
V gene: TRBV19; clone size: few; J gene: TRBJ2-7; D gene: -; CDR3 DNA: TGTGCCAGTAGTATGAGGGCTAAGGTTTACGAGCAGTACTTC; CDR3 protein: CASSMRAKVYEQYF
V gene: TRBV6-1; clone size: few; J gene: TRBJ1-2; D gene: TRBD1; CDR3 DNA: TGTGCCAGCAGTCCCTCGATGAAGAGGGGGCGCATCTATGGCTACACCTTC; CDR3 protein: CASSPSMKRGRIYGYTF
V gene: TRBV28; clone size: many; J gene: TRBJ2-7; D gene: -; CDR3 DNA: TGTGCCAGCAGTTCGCCCAAAGCGAAACCCTACGAGCAGTACTTC; CDR3 protein: CASSSPKAKPYEQYF
V gene: TRBV3-1; clone size: many; J gene: TRBJ1-4; D gene: -; CDR3 DNA: TGTGCCAGCAGCCAAGGGACAGCTCGGCGCATTTTT; CDR3 protein: CASSQGTARRIF
V gene: TRBV4-1; clone size: -; J gene: TRBJ1-5; D gene: -; CDR3 DNA: TGCGCCAGCAGCCAAGGTGTGATAAGGATGGGGAGCAATCAGCCCCAGCATTTT; CDR3 protein: CASSQGVIRMGSNQPQHF
V gene: TRBV6-2/TRBV6-3; clone size: few; J gene: TRBJ2-7; D gene: TRBD2; CDR3 DNA: TGTGCCAGCAGTTCCCCCCTAGCGGGGCCCTCCTACGAGCAGTACTTC; CDR3 protein: CASSSPLAGPSYEQYF
V gene: TRBV12-3/TRBV12-4; clone size: many; J gene: TRBJ1-3; D gene: TRBD1; CDR3 DNA: TGTGCCAGCAGCTGGACAGGGGATGGAAACACCATATATTTT; CDR3 protein: CASSWTGDGNTIYF
V gene: TRBV12-3/TRBV12-4; clone size: -; J gene: TRBJ2-1; D gene: -; CDR3 DNA: TGTGTCAGCAGTTTAGCGAGGAAGGGTGAGCAGTTCTTC; CDR3 protein: CVSSLARKGEQFF
V gene: TRBV20-1; clone size: many; J gene: TRBJ2-5; D gene: -; CDR3 DNA: TGCAGTGCTAGAGATAGTTTGGGGGAGACCCAGTACTTC; CDR3 protein: CSARDSLGETQYF
V gene: TRBV20-1; clone size: -; J gene: TRBJ2-2; D gene: -; CDR3 DNA: TGCAGTGCTAAGGGGGGGGGTACTAGAGCGAACACCGGGGAGCTGTTTTTT; CDR3 protein: CSAKGGGTRANTGELFF
V gene: TRBV9; clone size: -; J gene: TRBJ2-5; D gene: -; CDR3 DNA: TGTGCCAGCAGCGTAGAAGGTCGGGGCCAAGAGACCCAGTACTTC; CDR3 protein: CASSVEGRGQETQYF
V gene: TRBV3-1; clone size: few; J gene: TRBJ1-4; D gene: -; CDR3 DNA: TGTGCCAGCAGCGTCGGGCAGGGATGGGATGAAAAACTGTTTTTT; CDR3 protein: CASSVGQGWDEKLFF
V gene: TRBV20-1; clone size: -; J gene: TRBJ2-7; D gene: TRBD1; CDR3 DNA: TGCAGTGCTAGGGTCCTTACAGGGGGCTCGAGCTCCTACGAGCAGTACTTC; CDR3 protein: CSARVLTGGSSSYEQYF
V gene: TRBV20-1; clone size: few; J gene: TRBJ2-7; D gene: -; CDR3 DNA: TGTAGTGCCCCGACAGCTTTGAGCCCCTACGAGCAGTACTTC; CDR3 protein: CSAPTALSPYEQYF